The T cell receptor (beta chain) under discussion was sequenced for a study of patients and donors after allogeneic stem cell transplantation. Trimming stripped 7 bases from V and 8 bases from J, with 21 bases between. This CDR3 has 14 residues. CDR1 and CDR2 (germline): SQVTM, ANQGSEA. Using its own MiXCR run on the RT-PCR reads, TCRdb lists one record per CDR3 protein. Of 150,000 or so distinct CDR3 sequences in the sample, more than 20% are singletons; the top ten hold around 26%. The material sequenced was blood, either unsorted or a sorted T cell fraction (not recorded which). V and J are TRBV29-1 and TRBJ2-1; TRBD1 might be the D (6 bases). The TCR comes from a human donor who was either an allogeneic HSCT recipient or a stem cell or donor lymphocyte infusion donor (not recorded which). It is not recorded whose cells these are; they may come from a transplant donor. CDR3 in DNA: TGCAGCGGGAAGTCTAAGATCCAGGGGTATGAGCAGTTCTTC. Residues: CSGKSKIQGYEQFF.